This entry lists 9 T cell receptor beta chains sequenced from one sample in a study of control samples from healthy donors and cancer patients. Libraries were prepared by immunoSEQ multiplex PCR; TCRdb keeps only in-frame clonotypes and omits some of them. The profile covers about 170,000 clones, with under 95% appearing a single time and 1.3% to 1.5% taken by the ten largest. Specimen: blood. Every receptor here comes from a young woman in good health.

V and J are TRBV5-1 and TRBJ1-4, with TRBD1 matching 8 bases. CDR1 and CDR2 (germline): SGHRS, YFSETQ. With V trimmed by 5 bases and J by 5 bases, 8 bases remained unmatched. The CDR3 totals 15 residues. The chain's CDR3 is CASRQAGTGNEKLFF. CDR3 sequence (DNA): TGCGCCAGCAGACAGGCCGGGACAGGCAATGAAAAACTGTTTTTT.

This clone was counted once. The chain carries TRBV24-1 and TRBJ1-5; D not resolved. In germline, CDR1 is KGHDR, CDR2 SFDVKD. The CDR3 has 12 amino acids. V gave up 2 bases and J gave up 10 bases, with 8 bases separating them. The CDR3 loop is CATSDSTEPQHF. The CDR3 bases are TGTGCCACCAGTGATTCTACAGAACCCCAGCATTTT.

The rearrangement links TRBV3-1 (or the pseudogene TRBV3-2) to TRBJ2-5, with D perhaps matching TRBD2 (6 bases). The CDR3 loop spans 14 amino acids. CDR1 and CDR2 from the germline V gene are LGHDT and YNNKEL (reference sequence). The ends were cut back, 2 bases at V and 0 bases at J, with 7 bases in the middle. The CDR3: CASSQLADQETQYF. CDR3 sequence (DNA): TGTGCCAGCAGCCAATTAGCGGACCAAGAGACCCAGTACTTC.

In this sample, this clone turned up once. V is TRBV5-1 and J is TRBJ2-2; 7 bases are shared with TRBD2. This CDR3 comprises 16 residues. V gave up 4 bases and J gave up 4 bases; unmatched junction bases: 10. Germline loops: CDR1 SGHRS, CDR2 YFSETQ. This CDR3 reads CASSRGLTRITGELFF. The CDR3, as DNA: TGCGCCAGCAGCCGGGGACTAACCCGGATCACCGGGGAGCTGTTTTTT.

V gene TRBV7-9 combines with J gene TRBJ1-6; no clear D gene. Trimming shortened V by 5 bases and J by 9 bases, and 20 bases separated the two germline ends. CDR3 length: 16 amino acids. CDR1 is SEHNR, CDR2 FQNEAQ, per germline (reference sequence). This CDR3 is CASSPNVADRLSPLHF. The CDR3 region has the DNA TGTGCCAGCAGCCCTAACGTGGCAGATCGCCTTTCACCCCTCCACTTT.

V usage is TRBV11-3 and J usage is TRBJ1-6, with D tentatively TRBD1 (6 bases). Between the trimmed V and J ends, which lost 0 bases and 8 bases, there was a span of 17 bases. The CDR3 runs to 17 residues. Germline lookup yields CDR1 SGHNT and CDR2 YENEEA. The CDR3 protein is CASSLEGAGAIYSPLHF. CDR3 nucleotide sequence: TGTGCCAGCAGCTTAGAAGGGGCAGGGGCGATATATTCACCCCTCCACTTT.

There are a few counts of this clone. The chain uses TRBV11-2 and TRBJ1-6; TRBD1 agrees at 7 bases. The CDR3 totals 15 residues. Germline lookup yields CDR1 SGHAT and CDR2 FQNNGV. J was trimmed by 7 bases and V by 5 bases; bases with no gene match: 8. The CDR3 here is CASSPHEGANSPLHF. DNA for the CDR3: TGTGCCAGCAGCCCCCATGAGGGGGCGAATTCACCCCTCCACTTT. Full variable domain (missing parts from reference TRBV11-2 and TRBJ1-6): EAGVAQSPRYKIIEKRQSVAFWCNPISGHATLYWYQQILGQGPKLLIQFQNNGVVDDSQLPKDRFSAERLKGVDSTLKIQPAKLEDSAVYLCASSPHEGANSPLHFGNGTRLTVT.

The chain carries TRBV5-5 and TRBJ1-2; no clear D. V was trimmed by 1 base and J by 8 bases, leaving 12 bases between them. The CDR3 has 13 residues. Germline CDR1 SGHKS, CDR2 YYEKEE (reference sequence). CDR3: CASSLLADSGYTF. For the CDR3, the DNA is TGTGCCAGCAGCTTGCTGGCCGACTCCGGCTACACCTTC.

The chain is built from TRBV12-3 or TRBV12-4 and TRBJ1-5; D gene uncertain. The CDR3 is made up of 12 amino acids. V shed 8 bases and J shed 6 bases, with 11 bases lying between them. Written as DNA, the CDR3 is TGTGCCAGCTTGGGAGACGGTCAGCCCCAGCATTTT. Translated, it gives CASLGDGQPQHF.